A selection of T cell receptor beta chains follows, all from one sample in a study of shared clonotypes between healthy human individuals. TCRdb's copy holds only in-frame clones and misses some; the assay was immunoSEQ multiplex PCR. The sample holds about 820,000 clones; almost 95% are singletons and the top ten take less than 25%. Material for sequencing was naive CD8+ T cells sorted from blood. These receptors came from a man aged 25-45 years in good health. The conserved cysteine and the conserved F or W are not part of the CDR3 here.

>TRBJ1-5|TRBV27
ASSPGRNQPQH
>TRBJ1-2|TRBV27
ASGGFYGYT
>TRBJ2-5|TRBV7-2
ASSYPGRLAGQETQY
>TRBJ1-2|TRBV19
ASSLGQGLYGYT
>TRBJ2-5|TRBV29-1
SVEVSDLQETQY
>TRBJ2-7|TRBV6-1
ASSETGPYEQY
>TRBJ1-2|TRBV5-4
ASSLPDNTNYGYT
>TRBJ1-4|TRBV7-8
ASSLARTDAFATNEKLF
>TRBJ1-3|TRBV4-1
ASSQEYPGGDTIY
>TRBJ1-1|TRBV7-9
ASSLAPNTEAF
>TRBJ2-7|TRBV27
ASSLAQGSLSYEQY
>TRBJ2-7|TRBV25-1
ASRKTGGGYEQY
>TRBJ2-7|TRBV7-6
ASSLEGGYEQY
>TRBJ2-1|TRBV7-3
ASSSTPGAGYNEQF
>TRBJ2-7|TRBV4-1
ASSQNRGSYEQY
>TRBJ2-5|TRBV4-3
ASSQGEQGTHQETQY
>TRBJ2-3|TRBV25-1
ASSSLRGGDTQY
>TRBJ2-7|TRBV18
ASSPQTGDPYEQY
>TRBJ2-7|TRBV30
AWMDSPYEQY
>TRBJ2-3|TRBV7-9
ASSLAPDTQY
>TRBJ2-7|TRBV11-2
ASSLDFWDRGPMSSYEQY
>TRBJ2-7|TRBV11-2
ASSLRVGGATYEQY
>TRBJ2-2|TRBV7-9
ASSFVITGELF
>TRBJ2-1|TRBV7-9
ASSLLRAGQF
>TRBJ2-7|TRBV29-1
SVEVSGLETYEQY
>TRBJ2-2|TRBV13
ASSFTRGGTGELF
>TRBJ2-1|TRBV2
ASSGGGPPHISSYNEQF
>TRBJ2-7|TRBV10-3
AISARTGGLYEQY
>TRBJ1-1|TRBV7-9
ASSSPLDTEAF
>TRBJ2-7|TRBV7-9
ASSSPATGDNEQY
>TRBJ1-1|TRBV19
ASSIEVGKAGNTEAF
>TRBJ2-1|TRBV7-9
ASSLGFNEQF
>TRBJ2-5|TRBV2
ASSPTAATRQETQY
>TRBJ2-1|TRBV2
AGDSGSYNEQF
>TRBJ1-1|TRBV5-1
ASSLIGNTEAF
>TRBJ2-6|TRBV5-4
ASSPRISGANVLT
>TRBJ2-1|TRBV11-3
ASSPSGSYNEQF
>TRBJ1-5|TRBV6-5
ASSGPDSPQH
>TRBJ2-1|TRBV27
ASSYLTASGNNEQF
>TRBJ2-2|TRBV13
ASTITGELF
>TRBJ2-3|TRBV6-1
ASRTGTGPDTQY
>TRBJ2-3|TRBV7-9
ASSIETSRTQY
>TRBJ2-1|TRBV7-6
ASSFTGVDNEQF
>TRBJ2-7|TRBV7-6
ASSPRDRVYEQY